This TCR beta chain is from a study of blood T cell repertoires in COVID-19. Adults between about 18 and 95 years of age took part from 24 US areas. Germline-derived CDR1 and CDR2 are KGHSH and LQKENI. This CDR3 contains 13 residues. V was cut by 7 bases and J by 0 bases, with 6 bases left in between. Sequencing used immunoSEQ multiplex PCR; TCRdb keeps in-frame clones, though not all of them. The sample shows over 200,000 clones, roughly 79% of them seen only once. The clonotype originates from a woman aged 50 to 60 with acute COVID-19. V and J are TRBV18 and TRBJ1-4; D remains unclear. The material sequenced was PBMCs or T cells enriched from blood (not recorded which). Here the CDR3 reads CASLESTNEKLFF. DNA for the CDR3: TGTGCCAGCTTAGAATCAACTAATGAAAAACTGTTTTTT.